This T cell receptor beta chain was identified in a study of patients and donors after allogeneic stem cell transplantation. MiXCR, applied by TCRdb to the RT-PCR reads, yields one record per CDR3 protein. The sample carries about 24,000 distinct CDR3 sequences, roughly 43% recorded once. V lost 0 bases and J lost 14, with 12 bases in between. Germline V gene sequence: CDR1 SGHRS, CDR2 YFSETQ. The CDR3 has 13 residues. Material: blood, either unsorted or a sorted T cell fraction (not recorded which). The chain couples TRBV5-1 to TRBJ1-6; D not certain. This receptor was obtained from a human donor who was either an allogeneic HSCT recipient or a stem cell or donor lymphocyte infusion donor (not recorded which). It is not recorded whose cells these are; they may come from a transplant donor. CDR3 bases: TGCGCCAGCAGCTTGGCCTGGGGAGTAGCCCTCCACTTT. It specifies CASSLAWGVALHF.